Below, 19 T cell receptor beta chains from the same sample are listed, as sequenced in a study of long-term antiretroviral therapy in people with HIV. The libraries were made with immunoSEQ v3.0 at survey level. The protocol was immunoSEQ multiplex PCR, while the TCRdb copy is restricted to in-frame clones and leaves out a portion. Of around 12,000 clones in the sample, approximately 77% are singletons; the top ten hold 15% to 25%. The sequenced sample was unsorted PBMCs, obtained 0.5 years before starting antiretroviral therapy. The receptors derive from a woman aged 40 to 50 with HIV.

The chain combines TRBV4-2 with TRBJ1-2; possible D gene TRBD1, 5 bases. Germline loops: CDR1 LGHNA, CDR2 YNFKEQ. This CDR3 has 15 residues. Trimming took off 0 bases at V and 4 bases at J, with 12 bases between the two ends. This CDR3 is CASSQERGDGYGYTF. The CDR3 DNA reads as TGTGCCAGCAGCCAAGAGCGGGGGGACGGCTATGGCTACACCTTC.

CDR3 sequence (DNA): TGTGCCAGCAGTGTAGGCGCGGCAGACACTGGAAACACCATATATTTT. The encoded protein is CASSVGAADTGNTIYF. V and J are TRBV6-1 and TRBJ1-3; D is unclear. The germline V gene has CDR1 MNHNS and CDR2 SASEGT. The V and J ends lost 4 bases and 2 bases respectively, with 15 bases between them. The CDR3 consists of 16 residues.

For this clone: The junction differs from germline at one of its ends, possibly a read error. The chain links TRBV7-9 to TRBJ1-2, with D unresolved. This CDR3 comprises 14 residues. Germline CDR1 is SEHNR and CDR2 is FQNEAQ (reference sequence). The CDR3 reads CASRLVADNYGYTF. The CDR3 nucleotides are TGTGCCAGCAGATTAGTGGCGGACAACTATGGCTACACCTTC. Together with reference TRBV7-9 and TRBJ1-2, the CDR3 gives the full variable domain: DTGVSQNPRHKITKRGQNVTFRCDPISEHNRLYWYRQTLGQGPEFLTYFQNEAQLEKSRLLSDRFSAERPKGSFSTLEIQRTEQGDSAMYLCASRLVADNYGYTFGSGTRLTVV.

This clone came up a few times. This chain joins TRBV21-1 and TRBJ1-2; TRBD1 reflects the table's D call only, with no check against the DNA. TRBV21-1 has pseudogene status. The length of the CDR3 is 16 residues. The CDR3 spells CASSKFRGHRGYGYTF. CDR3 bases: TGTGCCAGCAGCAAATTTCGTGGACACCGTGGCTATGGCTACACCTTC.

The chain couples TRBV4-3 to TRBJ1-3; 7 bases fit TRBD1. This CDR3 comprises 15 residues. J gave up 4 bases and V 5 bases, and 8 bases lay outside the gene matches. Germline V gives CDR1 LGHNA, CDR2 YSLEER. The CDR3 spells CASSYETGTGNTIYF. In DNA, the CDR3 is TGCGCCAGCAGCTATGAGACAGGGACGGGAAACACCATATATTTT.

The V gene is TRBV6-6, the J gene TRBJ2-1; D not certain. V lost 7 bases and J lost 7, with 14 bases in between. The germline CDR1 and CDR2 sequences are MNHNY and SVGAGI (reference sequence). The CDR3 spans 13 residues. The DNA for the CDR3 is TGTGCCAGCAAGACCCTACCGGAAAATGAGCAGTTCTTC. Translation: CASKTLPENEQFF.

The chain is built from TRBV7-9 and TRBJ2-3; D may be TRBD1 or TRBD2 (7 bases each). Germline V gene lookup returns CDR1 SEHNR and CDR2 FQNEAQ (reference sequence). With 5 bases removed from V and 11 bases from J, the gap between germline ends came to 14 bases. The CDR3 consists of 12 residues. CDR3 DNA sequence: TGTGCCAGCAGCCCTACAGGGGAGGGGCAGTATTTT. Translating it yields CASSPTGEGQYF.

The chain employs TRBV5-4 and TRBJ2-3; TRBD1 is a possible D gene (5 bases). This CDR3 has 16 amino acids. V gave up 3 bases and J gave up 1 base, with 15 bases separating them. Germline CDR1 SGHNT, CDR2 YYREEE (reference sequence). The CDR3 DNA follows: TGTGCCAGCAGCTGGGGCAAAATGATGGGCACAGATACGCAGTATTTT. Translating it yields CASSWGKMMGTDTQYF.

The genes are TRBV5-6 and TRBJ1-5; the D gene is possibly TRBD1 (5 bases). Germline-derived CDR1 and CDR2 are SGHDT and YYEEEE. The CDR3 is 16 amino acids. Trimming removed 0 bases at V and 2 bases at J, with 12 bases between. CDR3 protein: CASSLGGKVGNQPQHF. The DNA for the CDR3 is TGTGCCAGCAGCTTGGGGGGGAAGGTTGGCAATCAGCCCCAGCATTTT.

The CDR3 protein is CASSIGGRFTEAFF. CDR3 bases: TGTGCCAGTAGTATAGGGGGGCGGTTCACTGAAGCTTTCTTT. This chain connects TRBV19 to TRBJ1-1; perhaps TRBD1 as D (6 bases). The CDR3 is 14 amino acids. Germline lookup yields CDR1 LNHDA and CDR2 SQIVND (reference sequence). V dropped 1 base and J dropped 4 bases, with 10 bases sitting between them.

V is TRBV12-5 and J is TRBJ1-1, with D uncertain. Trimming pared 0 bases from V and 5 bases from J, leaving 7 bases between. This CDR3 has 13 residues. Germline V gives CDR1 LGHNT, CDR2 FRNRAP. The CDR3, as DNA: TGTGCTAGTGGTTTGGTGCGAGGGACTGAAGCTTTCTTT. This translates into CASGLVRGTEAFF. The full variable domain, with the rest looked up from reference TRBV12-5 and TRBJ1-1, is DARVTQTPRHKVTEMGQEVTMRCQPILGHNTVFWYRQTMMQGLELLAYFRNRAPLDDSGMPKDRFSAEMPDATLATLKIQPSEPRDSAVYFCASGLVRGTEAFFGQGTRLTVV.

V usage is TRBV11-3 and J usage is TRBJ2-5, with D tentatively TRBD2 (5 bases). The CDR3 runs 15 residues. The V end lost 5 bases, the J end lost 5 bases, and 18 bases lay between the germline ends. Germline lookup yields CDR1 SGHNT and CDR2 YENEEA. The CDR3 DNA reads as TGTGCCAGCAGCCTAGTGGGTTGGACGGGGGAGACCCAGTACTTC. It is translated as CASSLVGWTGETQYF.

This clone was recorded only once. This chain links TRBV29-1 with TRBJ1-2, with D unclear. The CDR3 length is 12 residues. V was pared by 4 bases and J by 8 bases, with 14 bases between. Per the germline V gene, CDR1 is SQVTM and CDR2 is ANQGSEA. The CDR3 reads CSVGALIGGYTF. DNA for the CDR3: TGCAGCGTTGGGGCCCTAATCGGGGGCTACACCTTC. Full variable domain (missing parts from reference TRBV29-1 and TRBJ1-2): SAVISQKPSRDICQRGTSLTIQCQVDSQVTMMFWYRQQPGQSLTLIATANQGSEATYESGFVIDKFPISRPNLTFSTLTVSNMSPEDSSIYLCSVGALIGGYTFGSGTRLTVV.

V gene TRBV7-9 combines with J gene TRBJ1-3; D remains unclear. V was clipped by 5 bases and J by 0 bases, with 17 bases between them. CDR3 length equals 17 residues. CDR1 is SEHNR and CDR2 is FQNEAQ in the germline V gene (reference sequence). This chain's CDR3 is CASSPLNGPNSGNTIYF. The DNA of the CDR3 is TGTGCCAGCAGCCCCCTGAATGGGCCAAACTCTGGAAACACCATATATTTT.

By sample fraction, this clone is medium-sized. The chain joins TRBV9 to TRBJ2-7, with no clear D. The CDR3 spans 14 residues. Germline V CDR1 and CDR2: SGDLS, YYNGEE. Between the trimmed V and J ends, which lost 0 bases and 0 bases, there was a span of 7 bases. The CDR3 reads CASSVADSSYEQYF. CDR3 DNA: TGTGCCAGCAGCGTAGCCGATAGCTCCTACGAGCAGTACTTC.

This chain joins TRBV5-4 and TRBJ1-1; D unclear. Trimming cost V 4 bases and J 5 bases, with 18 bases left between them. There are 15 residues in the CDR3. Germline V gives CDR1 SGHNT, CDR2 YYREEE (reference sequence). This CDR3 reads CASSTPGFGATEAFF. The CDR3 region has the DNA TGTGCCAGCAGCACCCCGGGCTTCGGCGCAACTGAAGCTTTCTTT.

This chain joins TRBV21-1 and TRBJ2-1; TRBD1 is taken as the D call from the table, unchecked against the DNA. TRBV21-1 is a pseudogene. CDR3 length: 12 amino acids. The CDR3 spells CASSKAADEQFF. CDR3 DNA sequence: TGTGCCAGCAGCAAAGCGGCTGATGAGCAGTTCTTC.

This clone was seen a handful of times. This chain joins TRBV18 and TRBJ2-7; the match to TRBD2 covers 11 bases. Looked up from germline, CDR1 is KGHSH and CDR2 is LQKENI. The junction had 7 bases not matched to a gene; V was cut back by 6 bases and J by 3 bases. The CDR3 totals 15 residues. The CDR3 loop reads CASSSTGTSGYEQYF. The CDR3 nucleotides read TGTGCCAGCTCGTCGACCGGGACTAGCGGCTACGAGCAGTACTTC.

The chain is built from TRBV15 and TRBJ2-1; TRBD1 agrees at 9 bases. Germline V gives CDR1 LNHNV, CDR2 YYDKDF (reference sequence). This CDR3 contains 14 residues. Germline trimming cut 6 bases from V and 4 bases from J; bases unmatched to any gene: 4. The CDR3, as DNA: TGTGCCACCAGACAGGGACAGGGATACAATGAGCAGTTCTTC. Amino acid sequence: CATRQGQGYNEQFF.